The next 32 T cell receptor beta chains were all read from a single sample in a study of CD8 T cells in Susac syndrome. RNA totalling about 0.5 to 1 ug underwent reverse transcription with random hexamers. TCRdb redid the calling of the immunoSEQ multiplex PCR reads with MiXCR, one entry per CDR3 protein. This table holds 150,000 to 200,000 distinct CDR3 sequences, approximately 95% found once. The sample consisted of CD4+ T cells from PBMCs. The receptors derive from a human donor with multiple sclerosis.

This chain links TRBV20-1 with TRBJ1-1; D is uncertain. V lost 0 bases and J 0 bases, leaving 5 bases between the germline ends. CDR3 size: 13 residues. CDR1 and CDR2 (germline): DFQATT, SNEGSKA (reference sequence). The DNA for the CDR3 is TGCAGTGCTAGAGAGGATATGAACACTGAAGCTTTCTTT. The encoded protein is CSAREDMNTEAFF.

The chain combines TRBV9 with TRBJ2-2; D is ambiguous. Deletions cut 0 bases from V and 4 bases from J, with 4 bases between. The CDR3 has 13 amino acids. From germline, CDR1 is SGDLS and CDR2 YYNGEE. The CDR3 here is CASSVEVTGELFF. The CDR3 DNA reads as TGTGCCAGCAGCGTAGAGGTCACCGGGGAGCTGTTTTTT.

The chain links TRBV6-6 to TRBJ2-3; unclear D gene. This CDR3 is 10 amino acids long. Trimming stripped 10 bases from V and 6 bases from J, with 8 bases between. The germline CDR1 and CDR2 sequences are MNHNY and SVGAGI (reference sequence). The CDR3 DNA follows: TGTGCCACATGGGCCGATACGCAGTATTTT. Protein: CATWADTQYF.

CDR3 DNA sequence: TGTGCCAGCAGTGGCTACCGGGGACGGCACACTGAAGCTTTCTTT. Translating it yields CASSGYRGRHTEAFF. The J gene is TRBJ1-1, the V gene TRBV2; possibly TRBD1 for D (5 bases). The CDR3 extends over 15 amino acids. Trimming left V 4 bases short and J 3 bases short, with 15 bases between. The germline gives CDR1 SNHLY, CDR2 FYNNEI.

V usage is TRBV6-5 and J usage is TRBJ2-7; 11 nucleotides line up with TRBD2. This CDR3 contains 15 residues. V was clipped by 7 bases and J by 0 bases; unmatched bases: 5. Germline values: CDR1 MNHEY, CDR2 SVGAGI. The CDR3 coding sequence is TGTGCCAGCATGTTTACTAGCGGGAGCTCCTACGAGCAGTACTTC. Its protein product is CASMFTSGSSYEQYF.

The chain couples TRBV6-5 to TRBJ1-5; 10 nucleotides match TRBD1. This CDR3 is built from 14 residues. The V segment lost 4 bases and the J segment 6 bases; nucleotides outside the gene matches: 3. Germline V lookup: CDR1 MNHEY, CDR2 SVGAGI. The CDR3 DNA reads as TGTGCCAGCAGTTCGGGACAGGGGACTCAGCCCCAGCATTTT. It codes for CASSSGQGTQPQHF.

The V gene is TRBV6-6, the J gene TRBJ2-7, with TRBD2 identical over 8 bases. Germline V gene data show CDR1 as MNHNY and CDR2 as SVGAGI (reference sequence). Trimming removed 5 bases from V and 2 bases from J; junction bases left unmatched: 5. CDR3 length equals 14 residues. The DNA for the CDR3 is TGTGCCAGCAGTCGGGGACTAGACACCTACGAGCAGTACTTC. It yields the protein CASSRGLDTYEQYF.

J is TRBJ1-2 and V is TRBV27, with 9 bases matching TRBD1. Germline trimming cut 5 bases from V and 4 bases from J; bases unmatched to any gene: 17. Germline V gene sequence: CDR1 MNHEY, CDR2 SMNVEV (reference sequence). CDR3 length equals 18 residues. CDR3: CASSPRPRQGEYSYGYTF. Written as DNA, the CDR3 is TGTGCCAGCAGTCCCCGACCGCGACAGGGGGAGTATAGCTATGGCTACACCTTC.

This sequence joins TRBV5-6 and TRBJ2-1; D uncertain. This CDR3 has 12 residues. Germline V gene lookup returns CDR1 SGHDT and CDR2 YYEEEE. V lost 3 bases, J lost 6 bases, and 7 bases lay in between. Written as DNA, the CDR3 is TGTGCCAGCAGCTCGCCTCCCAATGAGCAGTTCTTC. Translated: CASSSPPNEQFF.

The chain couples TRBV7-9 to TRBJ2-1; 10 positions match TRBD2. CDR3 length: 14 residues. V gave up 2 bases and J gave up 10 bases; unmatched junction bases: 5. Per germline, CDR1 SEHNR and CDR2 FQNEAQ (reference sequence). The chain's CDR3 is CASSLLAGAEEQFF. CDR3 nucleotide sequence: TGTGCCAGCAGCTTACTAGCGGGAGCTGAGGAGCAGTTCTTC.

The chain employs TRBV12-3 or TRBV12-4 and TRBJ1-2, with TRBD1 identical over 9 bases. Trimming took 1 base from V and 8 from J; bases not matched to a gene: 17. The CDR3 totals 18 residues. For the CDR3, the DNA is TGTGCCAGCAGTTTAGGGCCCTCCGGGACAGGGACAACCCAGGGCTACACCTTC. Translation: CASSLGPSGTGTTQGYTF.

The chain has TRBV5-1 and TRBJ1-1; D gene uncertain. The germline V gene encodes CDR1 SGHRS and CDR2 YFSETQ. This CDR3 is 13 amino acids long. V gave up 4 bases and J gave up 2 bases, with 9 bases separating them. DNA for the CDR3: TGCGCCAGCAGCCATCCTTCCAACACTGAAGCTTTCTTT. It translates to CASSHPSNTEAFF.

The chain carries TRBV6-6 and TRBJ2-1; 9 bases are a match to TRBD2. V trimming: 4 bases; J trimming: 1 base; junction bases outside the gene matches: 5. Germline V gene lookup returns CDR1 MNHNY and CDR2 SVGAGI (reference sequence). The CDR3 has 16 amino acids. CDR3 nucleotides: TGTGCCAGCAGTTCCACGACTAGCGGTTCCTACAATGAGCAGTTCTTC. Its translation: CASSSTTSGSYNEQFF.

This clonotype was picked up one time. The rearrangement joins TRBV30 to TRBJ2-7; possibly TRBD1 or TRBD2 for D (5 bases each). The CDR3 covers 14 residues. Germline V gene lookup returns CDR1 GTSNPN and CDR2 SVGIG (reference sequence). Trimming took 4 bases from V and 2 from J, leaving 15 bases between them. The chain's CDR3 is CAWIPGTATYEQYF. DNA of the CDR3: TGTGCCTGGATCCCCGGGACGGCAACCTACGAGCAGTACTTC. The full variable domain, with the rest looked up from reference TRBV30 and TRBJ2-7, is SQTIHQWPATLVQPVGSPLSLECTVEGTSNPNLYWYRQAAGRGLQLLFYSVGIGQISSEVPQNLSASRPQDRQFILSSKKLLLSDSGFYLCAWIPGTATYEQYFGPGTRLTVT.

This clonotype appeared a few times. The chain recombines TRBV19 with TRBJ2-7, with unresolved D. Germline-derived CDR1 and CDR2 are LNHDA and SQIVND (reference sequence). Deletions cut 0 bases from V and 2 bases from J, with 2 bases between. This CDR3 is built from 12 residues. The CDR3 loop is CASSIEPYEQYF. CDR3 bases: TGTGCCAGTAGTATAGAGCCCTACGAGCAGTACTTC.

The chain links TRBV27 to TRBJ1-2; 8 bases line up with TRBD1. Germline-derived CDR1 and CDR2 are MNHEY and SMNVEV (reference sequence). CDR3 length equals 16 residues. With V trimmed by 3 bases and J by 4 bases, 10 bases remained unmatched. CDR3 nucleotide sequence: TGTGCCAGCAGTTTTCACATCGGGACAGGTTCCTATGGCTACACCTTC. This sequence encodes CASSFHIGTGSYGYTF.

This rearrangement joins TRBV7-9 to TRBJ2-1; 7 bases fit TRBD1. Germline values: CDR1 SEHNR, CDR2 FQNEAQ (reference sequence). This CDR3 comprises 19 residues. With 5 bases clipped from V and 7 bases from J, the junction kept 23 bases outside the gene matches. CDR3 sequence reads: CASSPHPGQAKVLENEQFF. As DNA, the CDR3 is TGTGCCAGCAGCCCACACCCCGGACAGGCGAAGGTTCTTGAGAATGAGCAGTTCTTC. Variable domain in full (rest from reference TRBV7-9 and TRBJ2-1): DTGVSQNPRHKITKRGQNVTFRCDPISEHNRLYWYRQTLGQGPEFLTYFQNEAQLEKSRLLSDRFSAERPKGSFSTLEIQRTEQGDSAMYLCASSPHPGQAKVLENEQFFGPGTRLTVL.

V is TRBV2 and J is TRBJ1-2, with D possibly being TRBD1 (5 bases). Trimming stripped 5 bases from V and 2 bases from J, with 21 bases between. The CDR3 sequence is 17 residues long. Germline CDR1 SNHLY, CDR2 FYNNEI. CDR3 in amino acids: CASSNPGRQTSNYGYTF. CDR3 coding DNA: TGTGCCAGCAGTAATCCGGGACGGCAAACCTCGAACTATGGCTACACCTTC.

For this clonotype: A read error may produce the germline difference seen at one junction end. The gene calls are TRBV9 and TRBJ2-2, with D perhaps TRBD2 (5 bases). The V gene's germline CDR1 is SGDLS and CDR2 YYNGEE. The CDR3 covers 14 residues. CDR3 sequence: CASSVAPSPGQLFF. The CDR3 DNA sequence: TGTGCCAGCAGCGTAGCGCCTAGCCCCGGGCAGCTGTTTTTT.

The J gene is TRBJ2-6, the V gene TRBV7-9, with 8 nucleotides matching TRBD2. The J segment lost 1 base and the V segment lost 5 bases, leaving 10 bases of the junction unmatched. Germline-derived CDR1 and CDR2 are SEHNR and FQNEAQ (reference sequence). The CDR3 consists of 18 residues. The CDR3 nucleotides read TGTGCCAGCAGCCTTACCGGGGGGGCGGGGTCTGGGGCCAACGTCCTGACTTTC. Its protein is CASSLTGGAGSGANVLTF.

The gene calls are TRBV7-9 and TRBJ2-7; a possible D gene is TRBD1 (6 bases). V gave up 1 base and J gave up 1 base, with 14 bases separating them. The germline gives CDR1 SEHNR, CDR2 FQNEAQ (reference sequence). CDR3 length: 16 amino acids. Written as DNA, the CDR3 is TGTGCCAGCAGCTTAGACAGGGTTTATGGATCCTACGAGCAGTACTTC. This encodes CASSLDRVYGSYEQYF. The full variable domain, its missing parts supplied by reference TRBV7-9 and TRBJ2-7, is DTGVSQNPRHKITKRGQNVTFRCDPISEHNRLYWYRQTLGQGPEFLTYFQNEAQLEKSRLLSDRFSAERPKGSFSTLEIQRTEQGDSAMYLCASSLDRVYGSYEQYFGPGTRLTVT.

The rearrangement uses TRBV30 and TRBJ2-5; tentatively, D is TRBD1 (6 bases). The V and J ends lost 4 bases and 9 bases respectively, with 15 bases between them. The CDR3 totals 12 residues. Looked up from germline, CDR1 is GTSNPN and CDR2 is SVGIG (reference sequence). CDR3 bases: TGTGCCTGGAAAAACAGGGAGAGACCCCAGTACTTC. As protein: CAWKNRERPQYF. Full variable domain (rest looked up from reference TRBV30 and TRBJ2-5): SQTIHQWPATLVQPVGSPLSLECTVEGTSNPNLYWYRQAAGRGLQLLFYSVGIGQISSEVPQNLSASRPQDRQFILSSKKLLLSDSGFYLCAWKNRERPQYFGPGTRLLVL.

The CDR3 is CASSLLAGVHEQFF. The CDR3, as DNA: TGTGCCAGCAGCTTACTAGCGGGAGTCCATGAGCAGTTCTTC. V usage is TRBV5-6 and J usage is TRBJ2-1, with 11 bases aligning to TRBD2. The CDR3 is 14 amino acids. From germline, CDR1 is SGHDT and CDR2 YYEEEE. V was pared by 2 bases and J by 8 bases, with 3 bases of the junction left unmatched.

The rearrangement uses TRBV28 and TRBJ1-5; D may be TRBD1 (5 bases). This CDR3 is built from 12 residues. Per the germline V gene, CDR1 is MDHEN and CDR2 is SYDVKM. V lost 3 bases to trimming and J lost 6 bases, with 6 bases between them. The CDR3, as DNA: TGTGCCAGCAGTTTTGGGGCTCAGCCCCAGCATTTT. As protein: CASSFGAQPQHF.

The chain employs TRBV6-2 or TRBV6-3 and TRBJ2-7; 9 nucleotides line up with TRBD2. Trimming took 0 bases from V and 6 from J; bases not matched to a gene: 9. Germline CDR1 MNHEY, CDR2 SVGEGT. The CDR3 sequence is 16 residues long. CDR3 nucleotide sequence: TGTGCCAGCAGTTACTCGGGACTAGCCGATTCGGTCGAGCAGTACTTC. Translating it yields CASSYSGLADSVEQYF.

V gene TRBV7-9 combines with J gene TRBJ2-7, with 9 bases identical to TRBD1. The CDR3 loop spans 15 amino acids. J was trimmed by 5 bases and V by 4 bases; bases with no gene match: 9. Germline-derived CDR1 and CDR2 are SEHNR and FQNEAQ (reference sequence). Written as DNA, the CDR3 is TGTGCCAGCAGCTCACGGGACAGGGAGGGTAACGAGCAGTACTTC. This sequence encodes CASSSRDREGNEQYF.

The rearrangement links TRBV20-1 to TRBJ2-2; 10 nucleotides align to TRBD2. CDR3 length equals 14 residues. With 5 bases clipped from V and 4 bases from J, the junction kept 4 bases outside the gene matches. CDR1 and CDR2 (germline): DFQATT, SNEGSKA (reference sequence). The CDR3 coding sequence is TGCAGTGCTGTAGCGGGAGGCTCCACCGGGGAGCTGTTTTTT. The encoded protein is CSAVAGGSTGELFF.

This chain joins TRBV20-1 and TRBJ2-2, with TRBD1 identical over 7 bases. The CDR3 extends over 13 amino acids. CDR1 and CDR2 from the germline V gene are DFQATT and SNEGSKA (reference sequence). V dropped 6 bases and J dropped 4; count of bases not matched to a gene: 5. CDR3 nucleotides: TGCAGTGCAAAGACAGGGCCCACCGGGGAGCTGTTTTTT. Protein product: CSAKTGPTGELFF.

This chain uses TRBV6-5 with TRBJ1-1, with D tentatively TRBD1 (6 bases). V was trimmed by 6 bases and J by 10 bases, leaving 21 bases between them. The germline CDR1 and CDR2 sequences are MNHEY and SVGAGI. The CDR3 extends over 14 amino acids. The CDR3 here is CASRYGMGASAAFF. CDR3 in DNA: TGTGCCAGCAGGTACGGGATGGGGGCGAGCGCAGCTTTCTTT.

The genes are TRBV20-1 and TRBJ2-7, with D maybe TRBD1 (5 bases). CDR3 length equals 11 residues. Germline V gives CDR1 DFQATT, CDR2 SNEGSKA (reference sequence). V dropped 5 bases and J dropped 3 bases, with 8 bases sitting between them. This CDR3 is CSALTGYEQYF. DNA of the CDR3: TGCAGTGCTCTCACAGGCTACGAGCAGTACTTC.

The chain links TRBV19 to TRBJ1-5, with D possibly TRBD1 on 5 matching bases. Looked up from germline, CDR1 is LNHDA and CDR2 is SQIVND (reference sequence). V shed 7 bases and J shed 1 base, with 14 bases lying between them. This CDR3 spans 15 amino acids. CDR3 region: CASIRGRTSNQPQHF. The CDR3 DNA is TGTGCCAGTATTAGGGGCAGAACGAGCAATCAGCCCCAGCATTTT.

The CDR3 reads CASRRTGSYYGYTF. Here the CDR3 DNA reads TGTGCCAGCAGACGAACAGGGAGTTACTATGGCTACACCTTC. This sequence joins TRBV27 and TRBJ1-2, with D possibly being TRBD1 (6 bases). CDR1 is MNHEY, CDR2 SMNVEV, per germline (reference sequence). The CDR3 sequence is 14 residues long. V was clipped by 6 bases and J by 3 bases, with 14 bases between them.